This T cell receptor (beta chain) was captured in a study of T cell responses to AZD1222 COVID-19 vaccine. Data came from immunoSEQ multiplex PCR; TCRdb stores just in-frame clones and leaves some out. The table has roughly 91,000 clones, roughly 89% seen once. CDR3 length: 16 residues. V was trimmed by 4 bases and J by 3 bases, leaving 16 bases between them. Germline V gene sequence: CDR1 MNHNS, CDR2 SASEGT. Only one count was recorded for this clone. The sequence was collected from an adult in good health. The gene calls are TRBV6-1 and TRBJ2-1; D is possibly TRBD1 or TRBD2 (5 bases each). The material sequenced was peripheral blood, taken on day 0 of AZD1222 vaccination. The CDR3 coding sequence is TGTGCCAGCAGTGCGGGGCGGGTAGTAGGCTACAATGAGCAGTTCTTC. Translating gives CASSAGRVVGYNEQFF.